The present TCR beta chain was sequenced within a study of CXCR3-negative and CXCR3-positive naive CD8 T cells. Study-wide results and caveats: In CXCR3-positive naive cells, the TRB CDR3s were more hydrophobic than in CXCR3-negative naive cells. Similar TRBV-TRBJ usage was seen in naive cells (both CXCR3-negative and CXCR3-positive), but memory cells differed.

TRB cDNA libraries were made by UMI-labeled 5' RACE. TCRdb re-called the 5' RACE reads and catalogs CDR3 proteins one per entry, DNA excluded. The sample table sets out 100,000 or so distinct CDR3 sequences. Of note for this clonotype: Antigen specificity is unknown.

The CDR3 totals 15 residues. Per germline, CDR1 MNHEY and CDR2 SVGEGT. The receptor was derived from a human donor in good health. Some clones in this sample may be carry-over from other donors' samples. Sequencing was carried out using naive CXCR3+ CD8+ T cells from blood. The subset here: CD45RO-CCR7+CD27+CD95- naive CD8+ T cells expressing CXCR3 (TNR3+). This chain uses TRBV6-2 or TRBV6-3 with TRBJ2-7. This CDR3 reads CASSSIDAPLYEQYF.